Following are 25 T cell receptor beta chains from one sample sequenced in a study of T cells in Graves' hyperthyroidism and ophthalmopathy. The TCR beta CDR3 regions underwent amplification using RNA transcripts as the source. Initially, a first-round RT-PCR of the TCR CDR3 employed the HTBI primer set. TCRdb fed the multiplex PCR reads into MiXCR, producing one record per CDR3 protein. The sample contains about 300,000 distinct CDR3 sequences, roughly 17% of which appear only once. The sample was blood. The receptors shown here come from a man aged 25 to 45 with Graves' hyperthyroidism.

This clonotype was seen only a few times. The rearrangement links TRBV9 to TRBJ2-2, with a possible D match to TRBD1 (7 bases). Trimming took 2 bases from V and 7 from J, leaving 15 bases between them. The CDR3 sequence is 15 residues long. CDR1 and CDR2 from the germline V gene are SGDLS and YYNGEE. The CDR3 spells CASSVEGQPIGELFF. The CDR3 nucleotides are TGTGCCAGCAGCGTGGAGGGACAGCCTATCGGGGAGCTGTTTTTT.

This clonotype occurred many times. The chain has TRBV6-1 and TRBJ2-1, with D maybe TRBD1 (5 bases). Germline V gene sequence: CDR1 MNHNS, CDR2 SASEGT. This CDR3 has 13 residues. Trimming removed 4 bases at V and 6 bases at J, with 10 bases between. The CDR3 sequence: CASSGDSVNEQFF. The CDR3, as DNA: TGTGCCAGCAGTGGAGACAGTGTCAATGAGCAGTTCTTC.

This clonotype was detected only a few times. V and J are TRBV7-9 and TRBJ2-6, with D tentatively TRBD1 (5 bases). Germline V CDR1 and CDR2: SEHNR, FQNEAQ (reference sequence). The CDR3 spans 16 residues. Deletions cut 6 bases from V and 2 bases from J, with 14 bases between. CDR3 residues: CASRSSQGTGANVLTF. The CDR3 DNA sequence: TGTGCCAGCAGATCTTCCCAGGGCACTGGGGCCAACGTCCTGACTTTC.

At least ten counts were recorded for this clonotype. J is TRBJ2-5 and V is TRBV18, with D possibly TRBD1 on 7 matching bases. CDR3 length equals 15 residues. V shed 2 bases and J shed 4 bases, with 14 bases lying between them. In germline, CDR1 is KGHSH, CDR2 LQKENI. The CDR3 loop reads CASSPTRQGGETQYF. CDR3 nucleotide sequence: TGTGCCAGCTCACCAACAAGACAGGGAGGAGAGACCCAGTACTTC.

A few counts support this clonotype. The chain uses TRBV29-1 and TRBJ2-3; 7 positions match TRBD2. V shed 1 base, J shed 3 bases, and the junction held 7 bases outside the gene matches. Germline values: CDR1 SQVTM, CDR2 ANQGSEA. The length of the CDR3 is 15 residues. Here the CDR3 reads CSVEGRGLPTDTQYF. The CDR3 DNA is TGCAGCGTTGAAGGGAGGGGACTACCTACAGATACGCAGTATTTT.

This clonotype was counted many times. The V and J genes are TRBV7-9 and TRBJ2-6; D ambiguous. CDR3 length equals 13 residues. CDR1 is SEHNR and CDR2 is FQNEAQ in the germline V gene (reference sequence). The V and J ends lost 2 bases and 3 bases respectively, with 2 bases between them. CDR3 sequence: CASSLFGANVLTF. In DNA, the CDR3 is TGTGCCAGCAGCTTATTTGGGGCCAACGTCCTGACTTTC. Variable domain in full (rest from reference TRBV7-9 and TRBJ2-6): DTGVSQNPRHKITKRGQNVTFRCDPISEHNRLYWYRQTLGQGPEFLTYFQNEAQLEKSRLLSDRFSAERPKGSFSTLEIQRTEQGDSAMYLCASSLFGANVLTFGAGSRLTVL.

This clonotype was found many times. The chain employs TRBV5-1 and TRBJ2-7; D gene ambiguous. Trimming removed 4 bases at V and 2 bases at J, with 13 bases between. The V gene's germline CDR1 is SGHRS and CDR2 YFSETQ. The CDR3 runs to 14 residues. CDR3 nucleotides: TGCGCCAGCAGCGTGGACGGATCAACCTACGAGCAGTACTTC. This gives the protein CASSVDGSTYEQYF.

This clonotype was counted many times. CDR3: CASSLASPSLREKLFF. In DNA, the CDR3 is TGTGCCAGCAGCTTAGCGTCGCCCTCCCTTAGGGAAAAACTGTTTTTT. The chain links TRBV7-8 to TRBJ1-4; D gene uncertain. From germline, CDR1 is SGHVS and CDR2 FQNEAQ. The CDR3 totals 16 residues. Deletions cut 0 bases from V and 8 bases from J, with 16 bases between.

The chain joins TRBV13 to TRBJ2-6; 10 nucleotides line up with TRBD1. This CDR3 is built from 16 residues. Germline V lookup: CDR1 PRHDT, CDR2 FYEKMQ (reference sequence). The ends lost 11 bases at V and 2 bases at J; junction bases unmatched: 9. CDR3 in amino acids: CASITGTGAGANVLTF. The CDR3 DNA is TGTGCCTCGATAACCGGGACAGGGGCTGGGGCCAACGTCCTGACTTTC. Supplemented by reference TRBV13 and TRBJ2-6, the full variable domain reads AAGVIQSPRHLIKEKRETATLKCYPIPRHDTVYWYQQGPGQDPQFLISFYEKMQSDKGSIPDRFSAQQFSDYHSELNMSSLELGDSALYFCASITGTGAGANVLTFGAGSRLTVL.

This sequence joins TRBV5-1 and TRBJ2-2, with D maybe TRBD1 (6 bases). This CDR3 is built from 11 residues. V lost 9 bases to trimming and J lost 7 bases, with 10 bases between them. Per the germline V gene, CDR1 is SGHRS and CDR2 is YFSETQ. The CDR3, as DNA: TGCGCCACACTACAGGGCGGGGAGCTGTTTTTT. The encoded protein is CATLQGGELFF.

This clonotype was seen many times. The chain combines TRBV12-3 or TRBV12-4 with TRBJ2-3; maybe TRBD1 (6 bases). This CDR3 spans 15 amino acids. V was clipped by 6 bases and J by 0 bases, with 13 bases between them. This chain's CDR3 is CASSTPQGSTDTQYF. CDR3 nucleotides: TGTGCCAGCAGCACCCCACAGGGAAGCACAGATACGCAGTATTTT.

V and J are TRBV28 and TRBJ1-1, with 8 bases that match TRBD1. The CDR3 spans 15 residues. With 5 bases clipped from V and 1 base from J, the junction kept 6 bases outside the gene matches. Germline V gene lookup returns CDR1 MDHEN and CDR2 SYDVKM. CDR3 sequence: CASSLPQGGNTEAFF. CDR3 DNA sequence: TGTGCCAGCAGTCTTCCACAGGGGGGGAACACTGAAGCTTTCTTT.

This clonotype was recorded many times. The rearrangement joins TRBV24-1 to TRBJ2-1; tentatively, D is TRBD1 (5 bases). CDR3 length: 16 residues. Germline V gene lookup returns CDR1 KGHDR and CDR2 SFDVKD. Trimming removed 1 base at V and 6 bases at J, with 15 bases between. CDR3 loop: CATSDFPGLGFNEQFF. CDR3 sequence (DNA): TGTGCCACCAGTGATTTTCCAGGGCTAGGGTTCAATGAGCAGTTCTTC.

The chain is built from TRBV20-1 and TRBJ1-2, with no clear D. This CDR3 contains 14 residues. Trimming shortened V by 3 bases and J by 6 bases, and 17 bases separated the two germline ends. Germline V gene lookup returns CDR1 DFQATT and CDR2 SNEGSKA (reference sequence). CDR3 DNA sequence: TGCAGTGCTAGTGTTGATCTGAGTTGGGATGGCTACACCTTC. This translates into CSASVDLSWDGYTF.

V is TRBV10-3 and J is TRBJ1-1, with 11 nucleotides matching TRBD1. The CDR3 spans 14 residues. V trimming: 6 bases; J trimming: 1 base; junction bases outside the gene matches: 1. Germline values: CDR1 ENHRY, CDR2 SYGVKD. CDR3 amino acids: CAIRGQGENTEAFF. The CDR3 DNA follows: TGTGCCATCAGGGGACAGGGGGAGAACACTGAAGCTTTCTTT.

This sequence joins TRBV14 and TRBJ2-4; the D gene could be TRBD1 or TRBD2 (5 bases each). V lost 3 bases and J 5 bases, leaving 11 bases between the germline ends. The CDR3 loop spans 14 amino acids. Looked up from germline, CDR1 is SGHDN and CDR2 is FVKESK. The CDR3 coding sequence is TGTGCCAGCAGCCAGTGGGACGGCCAAAACATTCAGTACTTC. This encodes CASSQWDGQNIQYF.

CDR3 nucleotide sequence: TGTGCCATCAGTGGGGCCCCGGGGAGTCTTATAGATACGCAGTATTTT. It is translated as CAISGAPGSLIDTQYF. J is TRBJ2-3 and V is TRBV10-3; maybe TRBD2 (5 bases). The length of the CDR3 is 16 residues. Trimming removed 4 bases at V and 5 bases at J, with 19 bases between. In germline, CDR1 is ENHRY, CDR2 SYGVKD.

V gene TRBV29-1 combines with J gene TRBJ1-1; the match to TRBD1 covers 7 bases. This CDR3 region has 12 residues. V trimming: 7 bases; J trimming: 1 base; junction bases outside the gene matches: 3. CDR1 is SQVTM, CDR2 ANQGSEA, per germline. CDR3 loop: CSAHRGNTEAFF. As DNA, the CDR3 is TGCAGCGCACACAGGGGGAACACTGAAGCTTTCTTT.

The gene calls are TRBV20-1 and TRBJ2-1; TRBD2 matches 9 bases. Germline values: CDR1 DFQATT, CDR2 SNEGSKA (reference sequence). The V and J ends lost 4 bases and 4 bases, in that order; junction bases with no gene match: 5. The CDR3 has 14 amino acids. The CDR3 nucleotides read TGCAGTGCTAAGACTAGCGGAGATTACAATGAGCAGTTCTTC. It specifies CSAKTSGDYNEQFF.

The CDR3 DNA reads as TGTGCCAGCAGCCGCGACACGGGAGTAGGAGAGACCCAGTACTTC. Translated: CASSRDTGVGETQYF. J is TRBJ2-5 and V is TRBV4-2, with a tentative D call TRBD2 (6 bases). Germline CDR1 reads LGHNA; CDR2 reads YNFKEQ. V dropped 4 bases and J dropped 4 bases, with 16 bases sitting between them. This CDR3 is built from 15 residues.

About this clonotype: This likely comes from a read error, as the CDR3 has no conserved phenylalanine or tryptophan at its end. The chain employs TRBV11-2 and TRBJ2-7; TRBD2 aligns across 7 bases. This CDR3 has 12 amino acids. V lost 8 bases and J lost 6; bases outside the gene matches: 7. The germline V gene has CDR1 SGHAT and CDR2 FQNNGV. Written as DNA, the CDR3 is TGTGCCAGCCGCCGGGGGGTGGGCGAGCAGTACCTC. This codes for CASRRGVGEQYL.

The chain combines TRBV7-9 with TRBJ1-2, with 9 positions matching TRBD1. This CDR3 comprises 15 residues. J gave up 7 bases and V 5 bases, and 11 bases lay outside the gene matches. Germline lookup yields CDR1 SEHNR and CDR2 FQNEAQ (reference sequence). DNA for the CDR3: TGTGCCAGCAGCCCCCCGGGACAGGGTCGAAGTGGCTACACCTTC. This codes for CASSPPGQGRSGYTF.

The CDR3 DNA sequence: TGTGCCTGGAGCCCCCCCAGGGTTTTTCAGCCCCAGCATTTT. This translates into CAWSPPRVFQPQHF. The genes are TRBV30 and TRBJ1-5; D possibly corresponds to TRBD1 (5 bases). In germline, CDR1 is GTSNPN, CDR2 SVGIG (reference sequence). This CDR3 is 14 amino acids long. V gave up 3 bases and J gave up 6 bases, with 15 bases separating them.

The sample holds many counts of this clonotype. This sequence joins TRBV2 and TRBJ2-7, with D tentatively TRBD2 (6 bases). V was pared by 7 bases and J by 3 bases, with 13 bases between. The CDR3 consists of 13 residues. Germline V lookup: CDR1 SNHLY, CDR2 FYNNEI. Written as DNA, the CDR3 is TGTGCCAGCAAAGGGCGGGGCCGCTACGAGCAGTACTTC. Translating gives CASKGRGRYEQYF. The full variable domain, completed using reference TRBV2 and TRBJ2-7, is EPEVTQTPSHQVTQMGQEVILRCVPISNHLYFYWYRQILGQKVEFLVSFYNNEISEKSEIFDDQFSVERPDGSNFTLKIRSTKLEDSAMYFCASKGRGRYEQYFGPGTRLTVT.

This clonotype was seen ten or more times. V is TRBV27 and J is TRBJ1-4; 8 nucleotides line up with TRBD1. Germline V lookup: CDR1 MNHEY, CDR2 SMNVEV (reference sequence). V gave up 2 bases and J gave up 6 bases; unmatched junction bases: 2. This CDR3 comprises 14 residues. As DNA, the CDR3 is TGTGCCAGCAGTTTAGGACAGGGTGATGAAAAACTGTTTTTT. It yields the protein CASSLGQGDEKLFF.